The following is a T cell receptor beta chain sequence with its context. The sample comes from a study of blood T cell repertoires in COVID-19. Study-level background: Samples taken during acute and convalescent COVID-19 were collected in the United States, Italy and Spain.

Cohorts were based on clinical histories the participants reported. In the 2 weeks before study entry, exposed participants met a COVID-19 case, which was PCR-confirmed or clinician-diagnosed. As processed by the authors: By means of reference gene primer amplification, nucleated cell counts were estimated. The method was immunoSEQ multiplex PCR; TCRdb's version includes in-frame clones alone and lacks a portion of them. V and J calls and clone size are as listed in that table; D and trimming were resolved from the DNA. In the table there are about 280,000 clones, roughly 90% of which are singletons. This CDR3 is built from 16 residues. The V segment lost 4 bases and the J segment 5 bases; nucleotides outside the gene matches: 12. CDR1 is SGDLS, CDR2 YYNGEE, per germline.

Sequencing used PBMCs or T cells enriched from blood (not recorded which). The V and J genes are TRBV9 and TRBJ2-5; 9 nucleotides agree with TRBD1. The TCR originated in a man aged 35-49 years who had been exposed to COVID-19. Here the CDR3 reads CASSSYGTGSRETQYF. In DNA, the CDR3 is TGTGCCAGCAGCTCCTACGGGACAGGGTCTAGGGAGACCCAGTACTTC.